The 24 T cell receptor beta chains in this list originate from one sample, sequenced in a study of cytomegalovirus exposure and HLA in healthy donors. Sequencing used immunoSEQ multiplex PCR; TCRdb keeps in-frame clones, though not all of them. The repertoire holds fewer than 120,000 clones, with around 87% as singletons. The sample consisted of PBMCs. The receptor set was obtained from a woman in her 30s in good health and CMV-seropositive.

The sample holds one count of this clone. The CDR3 reads CASSQEGQGLYEQYF. Written as DNA, the CDR3 is TGCGCCAGCAGCCAAGAGGGACAGGGGCTCTACGAGCAGTACTTC. This rearrangement joins TRBV4-1 to TRBJ2-7; TRBD1 aligns across 10 bases. This CDR3 region has 15 residues. Per germline, CDR1 MGHRA and CDR2 YSYEKL. After removal of 0 bases from V and 3 bases from J, the junction contained 2 bases not matched to a gene.

This clone was found once. The chain has TRBV6-1 and TRBJ2-1; 9 bases are shared with TRBD2. Germline lookup yields CDR1 MNHNS and CDR2 SASEGT. J gave up 5 bases and V 2 bases, and 7 bases lay outside the gene matches. The CDR3 runs 16 residues. The CDR3 reads CASSEWAGGGNNEQFF. For the CDR3, the DNA is TGTGCCAGCAGTGAATGGGCGGGAGGGGGAAACAATGAGCAGTTCTTC.

This chain uses TRBV11-2 with TRBJ2-7; 7 nucleotides align to TRBD2. The CDR3 is 12 amino acids. V was clipped by 5 bases and J by 7 bases; unmatched bases: 5. Per the germline V gene, CDR1 is SGHAT and CDR2 is FQNNGV. The chain's CDR3 is CASSHLGGEQYF. CDR3 bases: TGTGCCAGCAGCCACCTGGGGGGGGAGCAGTACTTC.

V gene TRBV7-9 combines with J gene TRBJ2-7; TRBD2 is a possible D gene (6 bases). Germline lookup yields CDR1 SEHNR and CDR2 FQNEAQ (reference sequence). V lost 4 bases and J 2 bases, leaving 9 bases between the germline ends. CDR3 length: 13 amino acids. CDR3: CASSSGTPYEQYF. For the CDR3, the DNA is TGTGCCAGCAGCTCCGGGACTCCCTACGAGCAGTACTTC.

This clone was seen once. This sequence joins TRBV4-3 and TRBJ2-7, with D possibly TRBD1 on 5 matching bases. V lost 2 bases to trimming and J lost 2 bases, with 10 bases between them. The CDR3 covers 14 residues. Germline loops: CDR1 LGHNA, CDR2 YSLEER. The DNA of the CDR3 is TGCGCCAGCAGCCAATTTAAAGGGGCCTACGAGCAGTACTTC. Translating gives CASSQFKGAYEQYF.

The chain joins TRBV11-2 to TRBJ1-3, with TRBD1 matching over 10 bases. Per the germline V gene, CDR1 is SGHAT and CDR2 is FQNNGV. Losses at the gene ends were 6 bases for V and 2 bases for J; bases not matched to a gene: 7. The CDR3 covers 16 residues. The CDR3 DNA follows: TGTGCCAGCAGAGCCCTCGGGACAGGGGCTGGAAACACCATATATTTT. Protein product: CASRALGTGAGNTIYF.

V usage is TRBV27 and J usage is TRBJ2-2, with unresolved D. There are 13 residues in the CDR3. Trimming shortened V by 2 bases and J by 10 bases, and 11 bases separated the two germline ends. Germline CDR1 reads MNHEY; CDR2 reads SMNVEV (reference sequence). The CDR3 coding sequence is TGTGCCAGCAGTTTAGCCCTGCAAGCGGAGCTGTTTTTT. Its translation: CASSLALQAELFF.

This clone was seen once. This chain uses TRBV30 with TRBJ2-7, with D unclear. V lost 0 bases to trimming and J lost 4 bases, with 10 bases between them. Germline loops: CDR1 GTSNPN, CDR2 SVGIG (reference sequence). The CDR3 is 13 amino acids. CDR3 region: CAWSVFHKYEQYF. CDR3 in DNA: TGTGCCTGGAGTGTATTCCACAAATACGAGCAGTACTTC.

This clone was seen only a few times. V gene TRBV29-1 combines with J gene TRBJ1-2, with 7 bases that match TRBD1. CDR3 length: 15 amino acids. The germline gives CDR1 SQVTM, CDR2 ANQGSEA. V dropped 0 bases and J dropped 7; count of bases not matched to a gene: 11. The CDR3 reads CSVEEEYRGRGGYTF. CDR3 coding DNA: TGCAGCGTTGAAGAGGAGTACAGGGGCCGAGGTGGCTACACCTTC.

The chain combines TRBV18 with TRBJ1-5, with 8 bases that match TRBD1. CDR3 length: 16 residues. The V and J ends lost 6 bases and 1 base, in that order; junction bases with no gene match: 8. Germline V lookup: CDR1 KGHSH, CDR2 LQKENI. CDR3 in amino acids: CASSSDRATSNQPQHF. The DNA of the CDR3 is TGTGCCAGCTCTTCGGACAGGGCAACAAGCAATCAGCCCCAGCATTTT.

The rearrangement links TRBV9 to TRBJ2-1, with TRBD2 matching over 10 bases. The ends lost 4 bases at V and 7 bases at J; junction bases unmatched: 11. There are 16 residues in the CDR3. Germline V gene sequence: CDR1 SGDLS, CDR2 YYNGEE. CDR3 nucleotide sequence: TGTGCCAGCAGCCAACGGAGCGGGAGGGCCGGTAATGAGCAGTTCTTC. Its protein is CASSQRSGRAGNEQFF.

In its sample, this clone was seen a few times. The V and J genes are TRBV7-2 and TRBJ1-1, with D uncertain. With 7 bases removed from V and 1 base from J, the gap between germline ends came to 10 bases. The CDR3 runs to 13 residues. Germline V gene data show CDR1 as SGHTA and CDR2 as FQGNSA. The CDR3 region is CASTDNPNTEAFF. The CDR3 DNA reads TGTGCCAGCACCGACAATCCGAACACTGAAGCTTTCTTT.

The V gene is TRBV7-3, the J gene TRBJ2-1; 7 nucleotides agree with TRBD2. V lost 3 bases to trimming and J lost 7 bases; unmatched junction nucleotides: 12. This CDR3 spans 16 amino acids. The V gene's germline CDR1 is SGHTA and CDR2 FQGTGA. The CDR3 reads CASSLSGGGVVNEQFF. The CDR3 DNA is TGTGCCAGCAGCTTGTCGGGCGGGGGTGTCGTGAATGAGCAGTTCTTC.

This chain connects TRBV4-3 to TRBJ2-7; D might be TRBD2 (5 bases). Trimming pared 0 bases from V and 7 bases from J, leaving 16 bases between. Germline CDR1 is LGHNA and CDR2 is YSLEER. This CDR3 spans 15 amino acids. CDR3 sequence (DNA): TGCGCCAGCAGCCAAGATTATAGCTCGGGGTGGGAGCAGTACTTC. This codes for CASSQDYSSGWEQYF.

J is TRBJ1-2 and V is TRBV4-3; weak D call: TRBD1 (5 bases). Trimming cost V 0 bases and J 4 bases, with 12 bases left between them. The CDR3 contains 15 residues. The V gene's germline CDR1 is LGHNA and CDR2 YSLEER. This CDR3 reads CASSQDSGSLYGYTF. For the CDR3, the DNA is TGCGCCAGCAGCCAAGATTCAGGGTCCCTCTATGGCTACACCTTC.

This chain joins TRBV7-6 and TRBJ2-2; possible D gene TRBD2, 5 bases. CDR1 SGHVS and CDR2 FNYEAQ come from the germline V gene. The CDR3 loop spans 14 amino acids. V was shortened by 0 bases and J by 5 bases, with 7 bases between the two germline ends. DNA of the CDR3: TGTGCCAGCAGCTTAGCCCGACTAACCGGGGAGCTGTTTTTT. Translated, it gives CASSLARLTGELFF.

The chain uses TRBV7-2 and TRBJ1-5, with D perhaps TRBD1 (5 bases). CDR1 and CDR2 (germline): SGHTA, FQGNSA. The CDR3 consists of 15 residues. The V end was cut by 1 base, the J end by 3 bases, with 10 bases between. CDR3 in amino acids: CASSLEAGSNQPQHF. The CDR3 bases are TGTGCCAGCAGCTTAGAAGCAGGGTCCAATCAGCCCCAGCATTTT.

The chain couples TRBV7-9 to TRBJ2-3; the match to TRBD2 covers 14 bases. CDR1 and CDR2 from the germline V gene are SEHNR and FQNEAQ (reference sequence). The CDR3 totals 17 residues. Trimming took 5 bases from V and 3 from J; bases not matched to a gene: 7. The CDR3 bases are TGTGCCAGCAGCCCCGGGACTAGCGGGAGTATGACAGATACGCAGTATTTT. Amino acids: CASSPGTSGSMTDTQYF.

The V call is TRBV9, the J call TRBJ2-7, with a weak D call TRBD2 (6 bases). The CDR3 length is 15 residues. V lost 3 bases and J 2 bases, leaving 15 bases between the germline ends. The V gene's germline CDR1 is SGDLS and CDR2 YYNGEE. CDR3 in DNA: TGTGCCAGCAGCGCAGGCGGGACTTCCGCCTACGAGCAGTACTTC. Amino acids: CASSAGGTSAYEQYF.

The V call is TRBV9, the J call TRBJ2-5, with 9 bases identical to TRBD2. This CDR3 comprises 15 residues. CDR1 SGDLS and CDR2 YYNGEE come from the germline V gene. The junction had 3 bases not matched to a gene; V was cut back by 1 base and J by 2 bases. The CDR3 loop reads CASSVSSGVQETQYF. The CDR3 DNA reads TGTGCCAGCAGCGTATCTAGCGGGGTACAAGAGACCCAGTACTTC.

The chain combines TRBV30 with TRBJ1-5, with D uncertain. The CDR3 spans 14 residues. Germline V gene sequence: CDR1 GTSNPN, CDR2 SVGIG (reference sequence). Deletions cut 2 bases from V and 4 bases from J, with 12 bases between. CDR3 nucleotides: TGTGCCTGGAGTCCTACCCCCCTAAATCAGCCCCAGCATTTT. This gives the protein CAWSPTPLNQPQHF.

This rearrangement joins TRBV6-5 to TRBJ1-2; 10 bases line up with TRBD1. The CDR3 extends over 16 amino acids. The germline V gene has CDR1 MNHEY and CDR2 SVGAGI. Trimming cost V 0 bases and J 4 bases; bases outside gene matches: 5. CDR3 bases: TGTGCCAGCAGTTACTCTGACAGGGGGCTCTCCTATGGCTACACCTTC. It encodes CASSYSDRGLSYGYTF.

The CDR3 DNA reads as TGTGCCAGCTCACTCCTTGGGACTGGAACACACAATGAGCAGTTCTTC. It translates to CASSLLGTGTHNEQFF. The chain is built from TRBV18 and TRBJ2-1, with TRBD2 as a possible D gene (6 bases). The CDR3 is 16 residues long. Germline lookup yields CDR1 KGHSH and CDR2 LQKENI. Trimming cost V 4 bases and J 5 bases, with 18 bases left between them. The variable domain in full, completed from reference TRBV18 and TRBJ2-1, reads NAGVMQNPRHLVRRRGQEARLRCSPMKGHSHVYWYRQLPEEGLKFMVYLQKENIIDESGMPKERFSAEFPKEGPSILRIQQVVRGDSAAYFCASSLLGTGTHNEQFFGPGTRLTVL.

The genes are TRBV7-2 and TRBJ1-5, with unresolved D. CDR1 is SGHTA, CDR2 FQGNSA, per germline. V lost 5 bases and J 3 bases, leaving 5 bases between the germline ends. CDR3 length: 12 amino acids. This CDR3 is CASSTYNQPQHF. As DNA, the CDR3 is TGTGCCAGCAGCACCTACAATCAGCCCCAGCATTTT.